The present TCR beta chain was sequenced within a study of blood T cell repertoires in COVID-19. This table comes from immunoSEQ multiplex PCR, and its TCRdb copy is limited to in-frame clones, with some not included. The sample records about 88,000 clones, 85% to 95% being singletons. Per germline, CDR1 LNHDA and CDR2 SQIVND (reference sequence). The V gene lost 6 bases and the J gene lost 0 bases, with 6 bases spanning the gap. This CDR3 comprises 14 residues. The rearrangement uses TRBV19 and TRBJ1-6; D gene uncertain. The receptor's source is a man aged 55 to 70 with acute or convalescent COVID-19. Sequenced input: peripheral blood. Here the CDR3 reads CASRMSSYNSPLHF. The CDR3 nucleotides are TGTGCCAGTAGGATGAGCTCCTATAATTCACCCCTCCACTTT.